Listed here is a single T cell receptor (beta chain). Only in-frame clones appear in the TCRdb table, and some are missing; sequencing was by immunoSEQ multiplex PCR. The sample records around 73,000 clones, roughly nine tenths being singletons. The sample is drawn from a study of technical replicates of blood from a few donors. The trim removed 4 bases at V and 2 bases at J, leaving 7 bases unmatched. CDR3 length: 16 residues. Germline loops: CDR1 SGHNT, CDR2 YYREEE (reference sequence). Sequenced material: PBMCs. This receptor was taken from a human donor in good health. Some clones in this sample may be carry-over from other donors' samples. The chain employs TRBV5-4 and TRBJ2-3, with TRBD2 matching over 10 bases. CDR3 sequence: CASSLRLAGYTDTQYF. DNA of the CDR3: TGTGCCAGCAGCCTCCGACTAGCGGGTTACACAGATACGCAGTATTTT. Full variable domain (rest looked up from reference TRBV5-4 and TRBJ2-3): ETGVTQSPTHLIKTRGQQVTLRCSSQSGHNTVSWYQQALGQGPQFIFQYYREEENGRGNFPPRFSGLQFPNYSSELNVNALELDDSALYLCASSLRLAGYTDTQYFGPGTRLTVL.